The 22 T cell receptor beta chains in this list originate from one sample, sequenced in a study of cytomegalovirus exposure and HLA in healthy donors. Vbeta (60) and Jbeta (13) primers were used in the PCR. The method was immunoSEQ multiplex PCR; TCRdb's version includes in-frame clones alone and lacks a portion of them. This sample has about 89,000 clones, with 60% to 80% found just once. The sequenced sample was PBMCs. Every receptor here comes from a man aged 25 to 40 in good health and CMV-seronegative.

The rearrangement uses TRBV28 and TRBJ1-2; 10 bases agree with TRBD1. J was trimmed by 4 bases and V by 4 bases; bases with no gene match: 15. The germline CDR1 and CDR2 sequences are MDHEN and SYDVKM. This CDR3 is built from 18 residues. CDR3: CASSSPGGTGEGGYGYTF. The CDR3 coding sequence is TGTGCCAGCAGTTCCCCAGGCGGGACAGGGGAAGGCGGCTATGGCTACACCTTC.

This clone was detected only once. The rearrangement uses TRBV18 and TRBJ1-1; D perhaps matches TRBD1 (6 bases). This CDR3 has 16 amino acids. From germline, CDR1 is KGHSH and CDR2 LQKENI. V was cut by 0 bases and J by 0 bases, with 11 bases left in between. The CDR3 region is CASSPPGQHMNTEAFF. The CDR3 DNA sequence: TGTGCCAGCTCACCACCGGGACAACACATGAACACTGAAGCTTTCTTT.

The chain recombines TRBV9 with TRBJ2-7; 8 positions agree with TRBD2. The CDR3 is 14 residues long. J gave up 5 bases and V 0 bases, and 4 bases lay outside the gene matches. Per germline, CDR1 SGDLS and CDR2 YYNGEE. The CDR3 DNA follows: TGTGCCAGCAGCGTAGGACTAGCGTCCCACGAGCAGTACTTC. Protein product: CASSVGLASHEQYF. The whole variable domain, filled in from reference TRBV9 and TRBJ2-7, reads DSGVTQTPKHLITATGQRVTLRCSPRSGDLSVYWYQQSLDQGLQFLIQYYNGEERAKGNILERFSAQQFPDLHSELNLSSLELGDSALYFCASSVGLASHEQYFGPGTRLTVT.

The chain links TRBV28 to TRBJ1-4; TRBD1 might be the D (5 bases). The CDR3 spans 14 residues. Germline V gene data show CDR1 as MDHEN and CDR2 as SYDVKM. With 7 bases removed from V and 5 bases from J, the gap between germline ends came to 14 bases. CDR3 amino acids: CASKGPGSNEKLFF. The DNA for the CDR3 is TGTGCCAGCAAAGGGCCAGGGTCGAATGAAAAACTGTTTTTT. Based on the CDR3 plus reference TRBV28 and TRBJ1-4, the full variable domain is DVKVTQSSRYLVKRTGEKVFLECVQDMDHENMFWYRQDPGLGLRLIYFSYDVKMKEKGDIPEGYSVSREKKERFSLILESASTNQTSMYLCASKGPGSNEKLFFGSGTQLSVL.

The V and J genes are TRBV11-2 and TRBJ2-5, with 12 bases matching TRBD2. In germline, CDR1 is SGHAT, CDR2 FQNNGV. CDR3 length equals 16 residues. With 4 bases clipped from V and 3 bases from J, the junction kept 6 bases outside the gene matches. This chain's CDR3 is CASSSLTSGSKETQYF. The DNA for the CDR3 is TGTGCCAGCAGCTCCCTGACTAGCGGGAGTAAAGAGACCCAGTACTTC. The complete variable domain, with remaining parts taken from reference TRBV11-2 and TRBJ2-5, reads EAGVAQSPRYKIIEKRQSVAFWCNPISGHATLYWYQQILGQGPKLLIQFQNNGVVDDSQLPKDRFSAERLKGVDSTLKIQPAKLEDSAVYLCASSSLTSGSKETQYFGPGTRLLVL.

The table lists this clone with a few counts. The chain has TRBV11-2 and TRBJ2-4; 7 bases are shared with TRBD1. V lost 0 bases and J lost 11; bases outside the gene matches: 13. Per germline, CDR1 SGHAT and CDR2 FQNNGV. The CDR3 has 16 residues. The CDR3: CASSLDLWDSRDLQYF. The DNA of the CDR3 is TGTGCCAGCAGCTTAGACTTGTGGGACAGCCGAGATCTTCAGTACTTC.

The chain uses TRBV19 and TRBJ1-5, with D possibly matching TRBD1 (5 bases). This CDR3 is built from 14 residues. Germline V gene data show CDR1 as LNHDA and CDR2 as SQIVND (reference sequence). Trimming removed 0 bases at V and 4 bases at J, with 7 bases between. The CDR3 nucleotides are TGTGCCAGTAGTATAGACAGGGTTAATCAGCCCCAGCATTTT. It codes for CASSIDRVNQPQHF. The whole variable domain, remainder taken from reference TRBV19 and TRBJ1-5, is DGGITQSPKYLFRKEGQNVTLSCEQNLNHDAMYWYRQDPGQGLRLIYYSQIVNDFQKGDIAEGYSVSREKKESFPLTVTSAQKNPTAFYLCASSIDRVNQPQHFGDGTRLSIL.

V and J are TRBV18 and TRBJ2-7, with unresolved D. The V end was cut by 1 base, the J end by 3 bases, with 13 bases between. CDR3 length: 15 residues. Germline V gives CDR1 KGHSH, CDR2 LQKENI. CDR3 DNA: TGTGCCAGCTCACCACTAACGGGTAGCTACTACGAGCAGTACTTC. Translated: CASSPLTGSYYEQYF.

The table lists this clone with a few counts. V gene TRBV19 combines with J gene TRBJ1-5, with 7 bases that match TRBD1. Trimming took 10 bases from V and 1 from J; bases not matched to a gene: 10. CDR1 is LNHDA and CDR2 is SQIVND in the germline V gene (reference sequence). This CDR3 comprises 15 residues. CDR3: CATNDKGASNQPQHF. For the CDR3, the DNA is TGTGCCACCAACGACAAGGGGGCAAGCAATCAGCCCCAGCATTTT.

Notes on this clone: Other DNA sequences in the sample encode the same CDR3. The chain employs TRBV4-2 and TRBJ2-5; 8 nucleotides agree with TRBD2. The better agreement between TRBJ2-7 and the DNA end casts doubt on the J call. There are 16 residues in the CDR3. The germline V gene has CDR1 LGHNA and CDR2 YNFKEQ. CDR3 bases: TGTGCCAGCAGCCAAGATTATCCGGGAGGGAGTTACGAGCAGTACTTC. Translated: CASSQDYPGGSYEQYF.

V is TRBV4-3 and J is TRBJ1-1, with 8 bases fitting TRBD1. Germline-derived CDR1 and CDR2 are LGHNA and YSLEER. The CDR3 is made up of 16 amino acids. Losses at the gene ends were 0 bases for V and 4 bases for J; bases not matched to a gene: 7. The CDR3 DNA sequence: TGCGCCAGCAGCCAAGATTCAGGGGGCTTTGGCACTGAAGCTTTCTTT. Protein sequence: CASSQDSGGFGTEAFF.

V is TRBV9 and J is TRBJ1-3; D gene unclear. Germline CDR1 and CDR2: SGDLS and YYNGEE. Trimming shortened V by 4 bases and J by 0 bases, and 8 bases separated the two germline ends. The CDR3 has 14 amino acids. The CDR3 reads CASSPLSSGNTIYF. In nucleotides, the CDR3 is TGTGCCAGCAGCCCCCTGAGCTCTGGAAACACCATATATTTT.

This rearrangement joins TRBV7-9 to TRBJ2-1; 9 nucleotides align to TRBD1. The CDR3 loop spans 14 amino acids. After removal of 1 base from V and 6 bases from J, the junction contained 1 base not matched to a gene. CDR1 is SEHNR, CDR2 FQNEAQ, per germline (reference sequence). DNA for the CDR3: TGTGCCAGCAGCTTAGGACAGGGGGGCAATGAGCAGTTCTTC. It codes for CASSLGQGGNEQFF.

This chain uses TRBV29-1 with TRBJ1-2; D possibly corresponds to TRBD1 (5 bases). The length of the CDR3 is 13 residues. Germline V gene sequence: CDR1 SQVTM, CDR2 ANQGSEA. Trimming took off 6 bases at V and 4 bases at J, with 15 bases between the two ends. CDR3 in amino acids: CSVENDSPYGYTF. The CDR3 DNA reads TGCAGCGTCGAAAACGACAGCCCCTATGGCTACACCTTC.

This chain links TRBV9 with TRBJ2-5; 16 nucleotides align to TRBD2. After removal of 4 bases from V and 4 bases from J, the junction contained 7 bases not matched to a gene. The germline V gene has CDR1 SGDLS and CDR2 YYNGEE. This CDR3 region has 17 residues. The CDR3 loop reads CASSPGTSGGAGETQYF. The CDR3 DNA is TGTGCCAGCAGCCCCGGGACTAGCGGGGGGGCCGGAGAGACCCAGTACTTC.

The chain couples TRBV2 to TRBJ2-3; D gene ambiguous. The V gene's germline CDR1 is SNHLY and CDR2 FYNNEI. This CDR3 comprises 13 residues. Trimming shortened V by 7 bases and J by 5 bases, and 13 bases separated the two germline ends. In DNA, the CDR3 is TGTGCCAGCACAGGCGTTGTGAGAGATACGCAGTATTTT. Translated, it gives CASTGVVRDTQYF.

The chain uses TRBV5-5 and TRBJ2-7, with D perhaps matching TRBD1 (5 bases). CDR3 length: 13 amino acids. CDR1 is SGHKS and CDR2 is YYEKEE in the germline V gene (reference sequence). Trimming pared 4 bases from V and 6 bases from J, leaving 14 bases between. CDR3 coding DNA: TGTGCCAGCAGCCCCAACCCCAGGGTCGAGCAGTACTTC. This sequence encodes CASSPNPRVEQYF.

This chain joins TRBV5-5 and TRBJ1-2; 10 bases align to TRBD1. The CDR3 contains 14 residues. Germline assignment: CDR1 SGHKS and CDR2 YYEKEE (reference sequence). Trimming took 0 bases from V and 10 from J; bases not matched to a gene: 6. The CDR3 loop reads CASSLGQGAWTYTF. As DNA, the CDR3 is TGTGCCAGCAGCTTGGGACAGGGGGCCTGGACCTACACCTTC. Variable domain in full (rest from reference TRBV5-5 and TRBJ1-2): DAGVTQSPTHLIKTRGQQVTLRCSPISGHKSVSWYQQVLGQGPQFIFQYYEKEERGRGNFPDRFSARQFPNYSSELNVNALLLGDSALYLCASSLGQGAWTYTFGSGTRLTVV.

J is TRBJ2-7 and V is TRBV5-1; 7 positions agree with TRBD2. Germline lookup yields CDR1 SGHRS and CDR2 YFSETQ. This CDR3 region has 16 residues. The junction had 7 bases not matched to a gene; V was cut back by 0 bases and J by 1 base. This CDR3 is CASSLAAGGKSYEQYF. The CDR3 nucleotides read TGCGCCAGCAGCTTGGCGGCCGGGGGGAAGTCCTACGAGCAGTACTTC.

The chain couples TRBV27 to TRBJ1-4, with D possibly matching TRBD1 (6 bases). V lost 5 bases and J lost 7, with 20 bases in between. Per germline, CDR1 MNHEY and CDR2 SMNVEV (reference sequence). The CDR3 length is 16 residues. DNA for the CDR3: TGTGCCAGCAGTCTGTCACCACAGGGTGCGGGTGAAAAACTGTTTTTT. Translation: CASSLSPQGAGEKLFF.

V gene TRBV19 combines with J gene TRBJ2-7; D may be TRBD1 (5 bases). The ends were cut back, 8 bases at V and 0 bases at J, with 14 bases in the middle. The V gene's germline CDR1 is LNHDA and CDR2 SQIVND (reference sequence). The length of the CDR3 is 14 residues. The CDR3 region is CASSSNRYSYEQYF. In DNA form, the CDR3 reads TGTGCCAGTTCCTCTAACAGGTACTCCTACGAGCAGTACTTC.

The rearrangement links TRBV15 to TRBJ1-2, with D possibly TRBD1 on 6 matching bases. CDR1 LNHNV and CDR2 YYDKDF come from the germline V gene (reference sequence). The germline V and J ends were trimmed by 0 bases and 5 bases, with 16 bases remaining between them. This CDR3 is 16 amino acids long. DNA of the CDR3: TGTGCCACCAGCAGAGAATCAGGGGCCAGTAGGTATGGCTACACCTTC. The encoded protein is CATSRESGASRYGYTF.